This record concerns one TCR beta chain sequence. This record belongs to a study of T cells in Graves' hyperthyroidism and ophthalmopathy. Whole-study context: The authors collected peripheral blood at initial diagnosis, before any treatment.

RNA transcripts gave rise to amplified TCR beta CDR3 regions. The TCR CDR3 was amplified in a first-round RT-PCR using the HTBI primer set. Each CDR3 protein gets one entry after TCRdb re-called the multiplex PCR reads with MiXCR. The sample holds roughly 580,000 distinct CDR3 sequences, around 13% seen once. Exclusion followed for patients with uncontrolled infection, other autoimmune disease, pregnancy or lactation. V shed 4 bases and J shed 8 bases, with 16 bases lying between them. This CDR3 has 14 amino acids. Germline CDR1 and CDR2: SGHTS and YDEGEE. This receptor was obtained from a woman younger than 45 with Graves' hyperthyroidism that later progressed to Graves' ophthalmopathy. The chain employs TRBV5-8 and TRBJ2-1; D perhaps matches TRBD2 (6 bases). Material: blood. CDR3 nucleotides: TGTGCCAGCAGCGCCACATCTTCGGGGGATGAGCAGTTCTTC. Residues: CASSATSSGDEQFF. The full variable domain, with the rest looked up from reference TRBV5-8 and TRBJ2-1, is EAGVTQSPTHLIKTRGQQATLRCSPISGHTSVYWYQQALGLGLQFLLWYDEGEERNRGNFPPRFSGRQFPNYSSELNVNALELEDSALYLCASSATSSGDEQFFGPGTRLTVL.